The 21 T cell receptor beta chains listed next were all sequenced from one sample in a study of cytomegalovirus exposure and HLA in healthy donors. It was with 60 Vbeta and 13 Jbeta primers that the PCR ran. Sequencing used immunoSEQ multiplex PCR; TCRdb keeps in-frame clones, though not all of them. The sample contains about 130,000 clones, 8% to 11% of which appear only once. Sequencing was carried out using PBMCs. These receptors were taken from a woman between 18 and 29 years old in good health and CMV-seropositive.

This clone was seen a handful of times. The CDR3 ends on some other residue instead of the conserved phenylalanine or tryptophan, so this is likely a read error. This chain joins TRBV7-9 and TRBJ1-4; 11 bases map to TRBD1. Germline V lookup: CDR1 SEHNR, CDR2 FQNEAQ (reference sequence). The CDR3 covers 14 residues. The V segment lost 4 bases and the J segment 6 bases; nucleotides outside the gene matches: 1. The CDR3 sequence is CASSWDRGDEKLFV. The CDR3, as DNA: TGTGCCAGCAGCTGGGACAGGGGGGATGAAAAACTGTTTGTT.

This clone was found a few times. The rearrangement joins TRBV19 to TRBJ2-7, with D possibly matching TRBD1 (7 bases). The CDR3 contains 12 residues. V shed 11 bases and J shed 0 bases, with 11 bases lying between them. Per the germline V gene, CDR1 is LNHDA and CDR2 is SQIVND (reference sequence). CDR3 coding DNA: TGTGCCGTCCAGGGGGGCTCCTACGAGCAGTACTTC. This gives the protein CAVQGGSYEQYF.

This sequence joins TRBV29-1 and TRBJ2-5; D call uncertain. CDR3 length equals 13 residues. Trimming shortened V by 6 bases and J by 4 bases, and 15 bases separated the two germline ends. CDR1 and CDR2 from the germline V gene are SQVTM and ANQGSEA. In nucleotides, the CDR3 is TGCAGCGTGGGTCCGGGTTTGGTAGAGACCCAGTACTTC. Translation gives CSVGPGLVETQYF.

The chain links TRBV4-1 to TRBJ2-6; D is uncertain. The CDR3 totals 15 residues. Between the trimmed V and J ends, which lost 4 bases and 0 bases, there was a span of 7 bases. CDR1 and CDR2 from the germline V gene are MGHRA and YSYEKL. The chain's CDR3 is CASSLSPSGANVLTF. CDR3 nucleotides: TGCGCCAGCAGCCTTAGCCCCTCTGGGGCCAACGTCCTGACTTTC.

The chain recombines TRBV30 with TRBJ1-1; D perhaps matches TRBD1 (5 bases). Germline V lookup: CDR1 GTSNPN, CDR2 SVGIG (reference sequence). The CDR3 runs 12 residues. The V and J ends lost 2 bases and 8 bases respectively, with 12 bases between them. CDR3 amino acids: CAWSPRGKEAFF. DNA for the CDR3: TGTGCCTGGAGTCCCCGGGGGAAGGAAGCTTTCTTT.

The table lists this clone with a few counts. V is TRBV2 and J is TRBJ2-5; D is ambiguous. The end of the DNA fits TRBJ2-7 better, so the J call may be wrong. The V gene's germline CDR1 is SNHLY and CDR2 FYNNEI. The CDR3 runs 11 residues. DNA of the CDR3: TGTGCCAGCAGTGAAGGCTTCGAGCAGTACTTC. As protein: CASSEGFEQYF.

This sequence joins TRBV28 and TRBJ2-1, with TRBD1 identical over 11 bases. Germline trimming cut 7 bases from V and 8 bases from J; bases unmatched to any gene: 10. The CDR3 runs 15 residues. The germline gives CDR1 MDHEN, CDR2 SYDVKM. CDR3 in amino acids: CASTYGGTGGDEQFF. In nucleotides, the CDR3 is TGTGCCAGCACCTACGGGGGGACAGGGGGGGATGAGCAGTTCTTC.

The rearrangement joins TRBV7-3 to TRBJ2-3; the match to TRBD2 covers 13 bases. CDR3 length: 15 residues. J lost 3 bases, V lost 5 bases, and 2 bases had no gene match. Germline assignment: CDR1 SGHTA and CDR2 FQGTGA. CDR3: CASSETSGRTDTQYF. CDR3 DNA: TGTGCCAGCAGCGAGACTAGCGGGAGGACAGATACGCAGTATTTT.

The V call is TRBV2, the J call TRBJ1-1, with 7 bases identical to TRBD1. The CDR3 sequence is 14 residues long. The V and J ends lost 9 bases and 1 base, in that order; junction bases with no gene match: 8. Per the germline V gene, CDR1 is SNHLY and CDR2 is FYNNEI. The CDR3 sequence: CASILQGPNTEAFF. CDR3 sequence (DNA): TGTGCCAGTATCCTACAGGGGCCGAACACTGAAGCTTTCTTT.

This clone was detected only a few times. The chain recombines TRBV5-6 with TRBJ1-1; 7 bases fit TRBD1. Germline trimming cut 2 bases from V and 6 bases from J; bases unmatched to any gene: 7. CDR1 is SGHDT and CDR2 is YYEEEE in the germline V gene. The CDR3 is 14 amino acids. DNA of the CDR3: TGTGCCAGCAGCTTCGACAGGGCACGACCTGAAGCTTTCTTT. This sequence encodes CASSFDRARPEAFF.

The chain uses TRBV9 and TRBJ2-3; 7 nucleotides align to TRBD2. CDR3 size: 14 residues. CDR1 is SGDLS, CDR2 YYNGEE, per germline. With 3 bases clipped from V and 1 base from J, the junction kept 2 bases outside the gene matches. Written as DNA, the CDR3 is TGTGCCAGCAGCGGGCGGGAGCGCACAGATACGCAGTATTTT. Its protein is CASSGRERTDTQYF.

J is TRBJ1-1 and V is TRBV5-1; TRBD1 aligns across 12 bases. Trimming took 4 bases from V and 0 from J; bases not matched to a gene: 4. The germline gives CDR1 SGHRS, CDR2 YFSETQ. The CDR3 has 16 residues. The CDR3 DNA reads TGCGCCAGCAGCCCTGGGACAGGGGGCATGAACACTGAAGCTTTCTTT. Translation: CASSPGTGGMNTEAFF.

This clone was seen only a few times. This chain joins TRBV5-1 and TRBJ1-2; 9 bases fit TRBD1. Trimming took 4 bases from V and 4 from J; bases not matched to a gene: 8. CDR3 length: 15 residues. From germline, CDR1 is SGHRS and CDR2 YFSETQ. CDR3 DNA sequence: TGCGCCAGCAGCAATCTGGGACAGGGAATCTATGGCTACACCTTC. Protein: CASSNLGQGIYGYTF.

CDR3 amino acids: CASSSITGSHEQYF. DNA of the CDR3: TGTGCCAGCTCATCGATAACAGGGTCACACGAGCAGTACTTC. The gene calls are TRBV18 and TRBJ2-7, with D possibly TRBD1 on 6 matching bases. V was trimmed by 5 bases and J by 5 bases, leaving 16 bases between them. The CDR3 is 14 amino acids. In germline, CDR1 is KGHSH, CDR2 LQKENI.

As to this clone: An end of the junction does not agree with germline; a read error may underlie this. The chain carries TRBV30 and TRBJ1-2, with D possibly being TRBD1 (5 bases). The CDR3 consists of 13 residues. Germline values: CDR1 GTSNPN, CDR2 SVGIG (reference sequence). Written as DNA, the CDR3 is TGTGCCTGGAGTATCGGGGGGAACTATGGCGACACCTTC. Amino acid sequence: CAWSIGGNYGDTF.

The genes are TRBV5-4 and TRBJ2-5; 9 bases align to TRBD1. The J call is uncertain, as TRBJ2-7 better fits the DNA end. This CDR3 comprises 14 residues. CDR1 is SGHNT, CDR2 YYREEE, per germline (reference sequence). CDR3 sequence (DNA): TGTGCCAGCAGCTTCTTGGGGACAGGGAGCGAGCAGTACTTC. The encoded protein is CASSFLGTGSEQYF.

This clone was seen more than once but under ten times. V usage is TRBV11-2 and J usage is TRBJ1-5; D is perhaps TRBD1 (6 bases). The CDR3 spans 17 residues. V lost 9 bases and J 6 bases, leaving 27 bases between the germline ends. Germline V CDR1 and CDR2: SGHAT, FQNNGV. CDR3 DNA: TGTGCCAGTTTCGGGGGGGGCGCAGGGTTTGAGAGTCAGCCCCAGCATTTT. This codes for CASFGGGAGFESQPQHF. Complete variable domain (other parts from reference TRBV11-2 and TRBJ1-5): EAGVAQSPRYKIIEKRQSVAFWCNPISGHATLYWYQQILGQGPKLLIQFQNNGVVDDSQLPKDRFSAERLKGVDSTLKIQPAKLEDSAVYLCASFGGGAGFESQPQHFGDGTRLSIL.

This clone showed up just a few times. The CDR3 bases are TGTGCCAGCAGCTCGATCAGGGAAAAGGTTGACGAGCAGTACTTC. This sequence encodes CASSSIREKVDEQYF. J is TRBJ2-7 and V is TRBV5-5, with D possibly matching TRBD1 (5 bases). V was trimmed by 3 bases and J by 5 bases, leaving 18 bases between them. The CDR3 totals 15 residues. CDR1 and CDR2 from the germline V gene are SGHKS and YYEKEE (reference sequence). The full variable domain, in which reference TRBV5-5 and TRBJ2-7 provide the parts outside the CDR3, is DAGVTQSPTHLIKTRGQQVTLRCSPISGHKSVSWYQQVLGQGPQFIFQYYEKEERGRGNFPDRFSARQFPNYSSELNVNALLLGDSALYLCASSSIREKVDEQYFGPGTRLTVT.

The chain has TRBV2 and TRBJ1-1; D gene uncertain. This CDR3 has 13 amino acids. Germline lookup yields CDR1 SNHLY and CDR2 FYNNEI. V was trimmed by 8 bases and J by 5 bases, leaving 15 bases between them. CDR3 bases: TGTGCCAGCGCGCGGGGTATGAGGACTGAAGCTTTCTTT. Its protein product is CASARGMRTEAFF.

The gene calls are TRBV5-1 and TRBJ1-1; D is perhaps TRBD1 (5 bases). V was cut by 4 bases and J by 1 base, with 14 bases left in between. This CDR3 is 15 amino acids long. Germline CDR1 and CDR2: SGHRS and YFSETQ. CDR3 DNA sequence: TGCGCCAGCAGCCAGGGTGTGGGTCGGAACACTGAAGCTTTCTTT. It encodes CASSQGVGRNTEAFF.

This clone was seen only a few times. The genes are TRBV29-1 and TRBJ1-5, with 7 bases that match TRBD1. Unmatched junction bases numbered 8, after V lost 5 bases and J lost 4 bases. CDR3 length equals 14 residues. From germline, CDR1 is SQVTM and CDR2 ANQGSEA. This CDR3 reads CSVRDRAPNQPQHF. The CDR3 coding sequence is TGCAGCGTTCGTGACAGGGCCCCGAATCAGCCCCAGCATTTT.